What follows describes a single T cell receptor beta chain. Antigen unknown. Per germline, CDR1 SGHRS and CDR2 YFSETQ. V lost 3 bases and J 8 bases, leaving 11 bases between the germline ends. CDR3 size: 13 residues. The PCR had 60 Vbeta and 13 Jbeta primers. The method was immunoSEQ multiplex PCR; TCRdb's version includes in-frame clones alone and lacks a portion of them. The sample lists roughly 120,000 clones; nearly 70% were seen once. This specimen belongs to a study of cytomegalovirus exposure and HLA in healthy donors. Study observations and caveats: Generally TCR sequences proved uncommon, though certain public TCRs appeared in numerous donors.

The sample consisted of PBMCs. The V call is TRBV5-1, the J call TRBJ1-4; D remains ambiguous. The receptor's source is a woman in her 70s in good health and CMV-seropositive. CDR3 in DNA: TGCGCCAGCAGCTATGACCCAGGAGAAAAACTGTTTTTT. It encodes CASSYDPGEKLFF.